The clone carrying this TCR beta chain has only a few counts. Its antigen is still unknown. Single cDNA molecules in the library carried unique molecular identifiers attached during preparation. In the original processing: Per sample, the median was roughly 96,000 TCRs, with values from about 24,000 to 680,000. Each CDR3 protein gets one entry after TCRdb re-called the RACE reads with MiXCR. These V and J calls are TCRdb output, not the study's own analysis. The data show 35,000 to 55,000 distinct CDR3 sequences, 3.7% seen once. Germline trimming cut 6 bases from V and 2 bases from J; bases unmatched to any gene: 5. Germline V gene sequence: CDR1 KGHSH, CDR2 LQKENI. The CDR3 contains 15 residues. Time point given: healthy volunteer bleed at 6 weeks. Sequencing started from total RNA isolated from unfractionated whole blood. The data derive from a study of human T cells and chemical hapten exposure. Study-level information: TCR yield per sample varied, mainly due to pooled library volumes. Whole-study findings and limits: No change in TCRs above 1 in 1000 frequency was produced by DPC sensitization.

This chain connects TRBV18 to TRBJ1-5; 9 bases line up with TRBD1. Sequenced material: whole blood. The receptor's source is a human donor in good health. Some clones in this sample may be carry-over from other donors' samples. The CDR3 is CASSRTGERNQPQHF. CDR3 DNA: TGTGCCAGCTCTCGGACAGGGGAGCGCAATCAGCCCCAGCATTTT. The full variable domain, in which reference TRBV18 and TRBJ1-5 provide the parts outside the CDR3, is NAGVMQNPRHLVRRRGQEARLRCSPMKGHSHVYWYRQLPEEGLKFMVYLQKENIIDESGMPKERFSAEFPKEGPSILRIQQVVRGDSAAYFCASSRTGERNQPQHFGDGTRLSIL.